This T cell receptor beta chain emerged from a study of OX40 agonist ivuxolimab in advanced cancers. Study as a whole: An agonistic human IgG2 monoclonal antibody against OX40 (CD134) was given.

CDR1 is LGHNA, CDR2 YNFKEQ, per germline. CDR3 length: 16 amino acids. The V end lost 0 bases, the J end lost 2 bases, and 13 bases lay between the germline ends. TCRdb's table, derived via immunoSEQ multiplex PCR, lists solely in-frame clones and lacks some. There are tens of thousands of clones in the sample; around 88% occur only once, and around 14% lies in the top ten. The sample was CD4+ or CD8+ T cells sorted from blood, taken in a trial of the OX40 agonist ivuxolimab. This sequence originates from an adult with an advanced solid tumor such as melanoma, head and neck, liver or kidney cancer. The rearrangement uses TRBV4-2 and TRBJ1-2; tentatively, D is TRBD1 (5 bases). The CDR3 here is CASSQEHRGGNYGYTF. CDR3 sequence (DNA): TGTGCCAGCAGCCAAGAGCACCGCGGGGGAAACTATGGCTACACCTTC.